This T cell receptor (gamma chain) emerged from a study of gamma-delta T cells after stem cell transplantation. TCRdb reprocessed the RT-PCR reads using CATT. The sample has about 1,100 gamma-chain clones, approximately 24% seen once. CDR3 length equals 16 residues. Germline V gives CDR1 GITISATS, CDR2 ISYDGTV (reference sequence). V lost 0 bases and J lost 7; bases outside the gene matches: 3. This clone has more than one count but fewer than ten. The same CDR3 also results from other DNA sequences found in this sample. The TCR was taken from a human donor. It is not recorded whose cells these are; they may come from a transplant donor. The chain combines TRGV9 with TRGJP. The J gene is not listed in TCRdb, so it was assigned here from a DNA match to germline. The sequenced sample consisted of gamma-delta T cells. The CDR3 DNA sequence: TGTGCCTTGTGGGAGGTGAGGGAGTTGGGCAAAAAAATCAAGGTATTT. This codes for CALWEVRELGKKIKVF.